This TCR beta chain was identified in a study of shared clonotypes between healthy human individuals. The split of CD4+ cells yielded CD45RA+ naive and CD45RA-negative memory subsets. Losses at the gene ends were 3 bases for V and 2 bases for J; bases not matched to a gene: 7. Germline V gene lookup returns CDR1 SGDLS and CDR2 YYNGEE. The CDR3 covers 19 residues. Profiling relied on immunoSEQ multiplex PCR, and the TCRdb table lists in-frame clones only, not all of them. In the table there are about 770,000 clones, around 70% of which are singletons. The J gene is TRBJ2-6, the V gene TRBV9; 14 positions agree with TRBD2. The sequencing input was memory CD4+ T cells sorted from blood. This sample's subset: CD45RA-negative fraction. This receptor was taken from a woman under 40 in good health. The CDR3 spells CASSAPGLAGVAGANVLTF. Written as DNA, the CDR3 is TGTGCCAGCAGCGCGCCGGGACTAGCGGGAGTAGCTGGGGCCAACGTCCTGACTTTC.